The next 2 T cell receptor beta chains were all read from a single sample in a study of blood T cell repertoires in COVID-19. Sequenced by immunoSEQ multiplex PCR; TCRdb stores in-frame clones only, minus some. The top ten clones hold approximately 40% of a sample with around 36,000 clones, almost 85% of them seen once. Sequenced: peripheral blood. Every receptor here comes from a man older than 75 with active or convalescent COVID-19.

The table lists this clone with a few counts. The chain carries TRBV2 and TRBJ2-5; the match to TRBD2 covers 12 bases. CDR1 SNHLY and CDR2 FYNNEI come from the germline V gene. The CDR3 loop spans 16 amino acids. The ends lost 5 bases at V and 1 base at J; junction bases unmatched: 5. The CDR3 region has the DNA TGTGCCAGCAGTAAGCGGACTAGCGGGGCCCAAGAGACCCAGTACTTC. Its protein product is CASSKRTSGAQETQYF.

This clone was seen only once. The gene calls are TRBV5-1 and TRBJ2-7, with 8 bases that match TRBD2. V was clipped by 1 base and J by 6 bases; unmatched bases: 9. This CDR3 contains 15 residues. The V gene's germline CDR1 is SGHRS and CDR2 YFSETQ. The CDR3 DNA reads as TGCGCCAGCAGCTTGTATGAGCGGGAGAAGGGCGAGCAGTACTTC. Its translation is CASSLYEREKGEQYF.